This T cell receptor beta chain was sequenced for a study of tumor-infiltrating lymphocytes in oesophageal squamous cell carcinoma. This clonotype was found once. TCRdb re-derived calls from the PCR reads in MiXCR, one entry per CDR3 protein. This sample carries some 9,900 distinct CDR3 sequences, roughly 60% of them seen once, and the ten largest clones take approximately 30%. The CDR3 is 14 amino acids. Germline V gives CDR1 SGHAT, CDR2 FQDESV (reference sequence). Sequencing was done on a sample of esophageal tumor tissue. This chain joins TRBV11-1 and TRBJ2-3; 7 bases are a match to TRBD2. The tail of the sequence fits TRBJ2-1 better, so the J call may be wrong. The origin of this receptor is a male donor with esophageal squamous cell carcinoma. Here the CDR3 reads CASSLGGGSNEQFF. As DNA, the CDR3 is TGTGCCAGCAGCTTAGGGGGCGGGAGCAATGAGCAGTTCTTC.